These 24 T cell receptor beta chains originate from one sample sequenced in a study of blood T cell repertoires in COVID-19. Assay: immunoSEQ multiplex PCR; the TCRdb copy retains only in-frame clones and omits some. The sample carries over 85,000 clones, approximately 80% recorded once. Source material: peripheral blood. These receptor sequences come from a woman aged 60-70 years with acute or convalescent COVID-19.

This clone was counted only a few times. V and J are TRBV29-1 and TRBJ2-1, with D perhaps matching TRBD1 (6 bases). V gave up 7 bases and J gave up 3 bases, with 13 bases separating them. CDR3 length: 13 amino acids. Germline V gene data show CDR1 as SQVTM and CDR2 as ANQGSEA. The CDR3 here is CSAKAQGYNEQFF. DNA of the CDR3: TGCAGCGCCAAAGCACAGGGCTACAATGAGCAGTTCTTC.

The rearrangement links TRBV11-3 to TRBJ2-3; 10 bases line up with TRBD2. Unmatched junction bases numbered 4, after V lost 7 bases and J lost 0 bases. Germline assignment: CDR1 SGHNT and CDR2 YENEEA. This CDR3 is 15 amino acids long. The CDR3 loop reads CASKKGLASTDTQYF. The CDR3 DNA is TGTGCCAGCAAAAAGGGACTAGCGAGCACAGATACGCAGTATTTT.

The chain uses TRBV28 and TRBJ1-3, with 7 bases aligning to TRBD1. Looked up from germline, CDR1 is MDHEN and CDR2 is SYDVKM. CDR3 length equals 14 residues. V shed 6 bases, J shed 4 bases, and the junction held 6 bases outside the gene matches. The CDR3 reads CASSRGGQGNTIYF. The CDR3 DNA follows: TGTGCCAGCAGCCGGGGGGGACAGGGAAACACCATATATTTT.

The chain recombines TRBV4-2 with TRBJ1-1, with D maybe TRBD1 (5 bases). Germline V lookup: CDR1 LGHNA, CDR2 YNFKEQ. The CDR3 contains 14 residues. Trimming removed 0 bases from V and 1 base from J, with 6 bases in between. DNA for the CDR3: TGTGCCAGCAGCCAAGAGCAGGGGAACACTGAAGCTTTCTTT. Encoded protein: CASSQEQGNTEAFF.

V is TRBV24-1 and J is TRBJ1-5; tentatively, D is TRBD1 (6 bases). This CDR3 has 13 residues. Looked up from germline, CDR1 is KGHDR and CDR2 is SFDVKD. V was shortened by 6 bases and J by 6 bases, with 11 bases between the two germline ends. The CDR3 is CATSQGKAQPQHF. Written as DNA, the CDR3 is TGTGCCACCAGTCAGGGGAAGGCTCAGCCCCAGCATTTT.

This rearrangement joins TRBV6-2 or TRBV6-3 to TRBJ2-4, with a weak D call TRBD1 (6 bases). Germline lookup yields CDR1 MNHEY and CDR2 SVGEGT. The ends were cut back, 2 bases at V and 0 bases at J, with 11 bases in the middle. This CDR3 contains 16 residues. The CDR3 reads CASSYPDRLAKNIQYF. For the CDR3, the DNA is TGTGCCAGCAGTTACCCCGACAGGTTAGCCAAAAACATTCAGTACTTC.

The rearrangement joins TRBV2 to TRBJ1-2; 8 positions agree with TRBD1. Germline V gives CDR1 SNHLY, CDR2 FYNNEI. This CDR3 contains 12 residues. After removal of 4 bases from V and 7 bases from J, the junction contained 2 bases not matched to a gene. In nucleotides, the CDR3 is TGTGCCAGCAGTGCAGGGGGCGGTGGCTACACCTTC. Its protein is CASSAGGGGYTF.

Here the CDR3 reads CASSVVGAGETQYF. The CDR3 nucleotides read TGTGCCAGCAGCGTAGTGGGGGCCGGAGAGACCCAGTACTTC. The chain couples TRBV9 to TRBJ2-5; a weak D match, TRBD1 (6 bases). Germline V lookup: CDR1 SGDLS, CDR2 YYNGEE. V shed 0 bases and J shed 4 bases, with 10 bases lying between them. The CDR3 extends over 14 amino acids.

This rearrangement joins TRBV30 to TRBJ1-5; TRBD1 agrees at 7 bases. From germline, CDR1 is GTSNPN and CDR2 SVGIG (reference sequence). The ends lost 0 bases at V and 7 bases at J; junction bases unmatched: 3. The CDR3 extends over 13 amino acids. In nucleotides, the CDR3 is TGTGCCTGGAGTGTAAGGGGGCACCAGCCCCAGCATTTT. Amino acids: CAWSVRGHQPQHF.

The rearrangement joins TRBV7-2 to TRBJ2-1, with 10 positions matching TRBD1. After removal of 4 bases from V and 6 bases from J, the junction contained 9 bases not matched to a gene. Germline V gene lookup returns CDR1 SGHTA and CDR2 FQGNSA. This CDR3 is built from 16 residues. The CDR3: CASSSSRDRGGNEQFF. In DNA form, the CDR3 reads TGTGCCAGCAGCTCCTCCCGGGACAGGGGTGGCAATGAGCAGTTCTTC.

This chain joins TRBV4-3 and TRBJ2-7; 9 bases are a match to TRBD2. Germline CDR1 reads LGHNA; CDR2 reads YSLEER. The CDR3 sequence is 16 residues long. The V gene end was trimmed by 0 bases and the J gene end by 3 bases; junction bases not matched to a gene: 6. DNA of the CDR3: TGCGCCAGCAGCCAAGATTACGCGGGGGGGATCTACGAGCAGTACTTC. It yields the protein CASSQDYAGGIYEQYF.

The V call is TRBV5-6, the J call TRBJ2-5, with D perhaps matching TRBD1 (5 bases). This CDR3 is built from 14 residues. Germline V gene sequence: CDR1 SGHDT, CDR2 YYEEEE. Trimming took 4 bases from V and 2 from J, leaving 12 bases between them. The CDR3 here is CASSRQPLQETQYF. The CDR3 DNA follows: TGTGCCAGCAGCCGACAGCCGCTACAAGAGACCCAGTACTTC.

The V and J genes are TRBV4-2 and TRBJ1-1; D is unclear. The CDR3 consists of 15 residues. V shed 1 base and J shed 0 bases, with 9 bases lying between them. In germline, CDR1 is LGHNA, CDR2 YNFKEQ. The CDR3 sequence: CASSQAAGMNTEAFF. CDR3 in DNA: TGTGCCAGCAGCCAAGCGGCGGGCATGAACACTGAAGCTTTCTTT.

CDR3 region: CASSQTRLGGDTQYF. The CDR3 nucleotides read TGCGCCAGCAGCCAAACTAGGTTGGGGGGAGATACGCAGTATTTT. This chain uses TRBV4-3 with TRBJ2-3; possibly TRBD2 for D (6 bases). The germline V and J ends were trimmed by 2 bases and 5 bases, with 14 bases remaining between them. The CDR3 is made up of 15 amino acids. CDR1 and CDR2 from the germline V gene are LGHNA and YSLEER.

This clone was observed a handful of times. DNA of the CDR3: TGTGCCAGCAGCGCCCGACAGGCCCCGGGCTACACCTTC. Protein: CASSARQAPGYTF. The rearrangement joins TRBV11-2 to TRBJ1-2, with a weak D call TRBD1 (6 bases). Per germline, CDR1 SGHAT and CDR2 FQNNGV. V gave up 5 bases and J gave up 8 bases, with 15 bases separating them. This CDR3 comprises 13 residues.

The V and J genes are TRBV27 and TRBJ2-1; 11 bases map to TRBD1. With 4 bases clipped from V and 6 bases from J, the junction kept 2 bases outside the gene matches. The germline V gene encodes CDR1 MNHEY and CDR2 SMNVEV (reference sequence). The CDR3 covers 14 residues. CDR3 in amino acids: CASSSGTGGNEQFF. The CDR3 nucleotides read TGTGCCAGCAGTTCTGGGACAGGGGGCAATGAGCAGTTCTTC.

V usage is TRBV10-3 and J usage is TRBJ1-1; TRBD1 might be the D (6 bases). CDR1 ENHRY and CDR2 SYGVKD come from the germline V gene. CDR3 length equals 14 residues. V was pared by 3 bases and J by 5 bases, with 13 bases between. As DNA, the CDR3 is TGTGCCATCAGTGAAGCCGACAGGCGAACTGAAGCTTTCTTT. Translating it yields CAISEADRRTEAFF.

This clone was observed a handful of times. The gene calls are TRBV10-3 and TRBJ2-7, with D maybe TRBD2 (5 bases). The CDR3 consists of 14 residues. V was trimmed by 6 bases and J by 7 bases, leaving 19 bases between them. CDR1 is ENHRY and CDR2 is SYGVKD in the germline V gene. CDR3 nucleotides: TGTGCCATCAGGGGCGCGAAGGACTTGGGGGAGCAGTACTTC. It translates to CAIRGAKDLGEQYF.

This rearrangement joins TRBV18 to TRBJ2-5; 9 bases fit TRBD1. V shed 2 bases and J 4 bases; nucleotides not matched to a gene: 11. Germline CDR1 reads KGHSH; CDR2 reads LQKENI. The CDR3 is 17 residues long. The CDR3 protein is CASSPMDFGTGTETQYF. Here the CDR3 DNA reads TGTGCCAGCTCACCAATGGATTTCGGGACAGGGACAGAGACCCAGTACTTC.

This chain uses TRBV6-1 with TRBJ2-3; 9 bases map to TRBD2. The trim removed 1 base at V and 3 bases at J, leaving 2 bases unmatched. CDR3 length: 15 amino acids. The V gene's germline CDR1 is MNHNS and CDR2 SASEGT. As DNA, the CDR3 is TGTGCCAGCAGTGAAGGACTAGCGGAAACAGATACGCAGTATTTT. Encoded protein: CASSEGLAETDTQYF.

The chain joins TRBV2 to TRBJ2-7, with TRBD1 matching over 9 bases. CDR1 and CDR2 from the germline V gene are SNHLY and FYNNEI. J lost 6 bases, V lost 8 bases, and 11 bases had no gene match. This CDR3 is 14 amino acids long. CDR3 DNA sequence: TGTGCCAGCGGGGAGGGACAGGGTTCAAGCGAGCAGTACTTC. It specifies CASGEGQGSSEQYF.

This clone was counted between two and nine times. The chain combines TRBV11-3 with TRBJ2-5, with D unresolved. V lost 1 base to trimming and J lost 5 bases, with 14 bases between them. The CDR3 is 15 residues long. Germline CDR1 SGHNT, CDR2 YENEEA. CDR3 region: CASSLVRSIMETQYF. The CDR3 DNA reads TGTGCCAGCAGCTTAGTCAGGTCAATTATGGAGACCCAGTACTTC. Drawing the rest from reference TRBV11-3 and TRBJ2-5, the complete variable domain is EAGVVQSPRYKIIEKKQPVAFWCNPISGHNTLYWYLQNLGQGPELLIRYENEEAVDDSQLPKDRFSAERLKGVDSTLKIQPAELGDSAVYLCASSLVRSIMETQYFGPGTRLLVL.

The chain employs TRBV12-2 and TRBJ1-2; the D segment call TRBD1 is taken from the table without a DNA check. TRBV12-2 is deemed a pseudogene. CDR3 length equals 18 residues. CDR3 loop: CASRLESSGTGDFYGYTF. The CDR3 DNA is TGTGCAAGTCGCTTAGAGTCTTCAGGGACAGGGGATTTCTATGGCTACACCTTC.

This chain links TRBV10-3 with TRBJ1-2; unclear D gene. CDR1 and CDR2 (germline): ENHRY, SYGVKD. The V and J ends lost 2 bases and 6 bases respectively, with 7 bases between them. The CDR3 is 12 residues long. CDR3 nucleotides: TGTGCCATCAGTGAGGAGTCGGATGGCTACACCTTC. Residues: CAISEESDGYTF.